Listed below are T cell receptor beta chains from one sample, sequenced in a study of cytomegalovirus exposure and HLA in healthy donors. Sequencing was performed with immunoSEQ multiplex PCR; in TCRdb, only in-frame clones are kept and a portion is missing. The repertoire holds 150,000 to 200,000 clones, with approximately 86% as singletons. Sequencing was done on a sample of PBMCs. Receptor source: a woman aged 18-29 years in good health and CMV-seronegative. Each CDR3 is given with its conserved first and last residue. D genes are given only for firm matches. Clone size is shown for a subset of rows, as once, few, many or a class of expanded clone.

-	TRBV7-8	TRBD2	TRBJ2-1	CASSSRTSGFNEQFF	TGTGCCAGCAGCTCAAGGACTAGCGGCTTTAATGAGCAGTTCTTC
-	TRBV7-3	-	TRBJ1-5	CASSLTLSQPQHF	TGTGCCAGCAGCTTAACGTTATCCCAGCCCCAGCATTTT
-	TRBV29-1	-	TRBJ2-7	CSVAPLGGRGYEQYF	TGCAGCGTAGCTCCTCTGGGGGGGCGGGGGTACGAGCAGTACTTC
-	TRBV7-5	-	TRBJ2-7	CARSFRGWLAGYEQYF	TGTGCCAGAAGCTTTCGTGGATGGCTAGCGGGTTACGAGCAGTACTTC
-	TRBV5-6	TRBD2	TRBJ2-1	CASSLAGGEQFF	TGTGCCAGCAGCCTGGCGGGGGGAGAGCAGTTCTTC
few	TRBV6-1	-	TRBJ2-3	CASSELLTGSDTQYF	TGTGCCAGCAGTGAATTACTTACAGGATCAGATACGCAGTATTTT
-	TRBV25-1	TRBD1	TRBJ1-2	CASRVGTGHGYTF	TGTGCCAGTAGGGTCGGGACAGGGCATGGCTACACCTTC
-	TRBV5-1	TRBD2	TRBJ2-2	CASSTIAGGPVSTGELFF	TGCGCCAGCAGTACCATAGCGGGAGGGCCGGTTTCCACCGGGGAGCTGTTTTTT
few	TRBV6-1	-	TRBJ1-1	CASKATLRAEAFF	TGTGCCAGCAAGGCCACTCTTCGGGCTGAAGCTTTCTTT
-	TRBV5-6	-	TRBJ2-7	CASSWGVVPSKWTYEQYF	TGTGCCAGCAGTTGGGGGGTTGTCCCGTCAAAGTGGACCTACGAGCAGTACTTC
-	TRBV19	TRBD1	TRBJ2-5	CASSIGSGTAQETQYF	TGTGCCAGTAGTATAGGATCCGGGACAGCACAAGAGACCCAGTACTTC
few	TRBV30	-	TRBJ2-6	CAWSVGVSGANVLTF	TGTGCCTGGAGTGTCGGTGTCTCTGGGGCCAACGTCCTGACTTTC
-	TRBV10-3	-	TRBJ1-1	CAIAMRDRNTEAFF	TGTGCCATTGCCATGCGCGACAGGAACACTGAAGCTTTCTTT
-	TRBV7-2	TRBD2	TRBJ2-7	CASAPNGGGAYEQYF	TGTGCCAGCGCCCCGAATGGCGGGGGGGCCTACGAGCAGTACTTC
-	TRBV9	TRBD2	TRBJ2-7	CASSVAASGSRTPYEQYF	TGTGCCAGCAGCGTAGCGGCTAGCGGGAGTAGGACCCCCTACGAGCAGTACTTC
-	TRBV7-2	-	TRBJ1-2	CASSPLVRGYGYTF	TGTGCCAGCAGCCCCTTAGTCCGGGGCTATGGCTACACCTTC
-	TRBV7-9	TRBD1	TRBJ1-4	CASSPSGGEGGEKLFF	TGTGCCAGCAGCCCTTCAGGGGGCGAAGGGGGGGAAAAACTGTTTTTT
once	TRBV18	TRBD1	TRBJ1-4	CASSPMWDRLIFATNEKLFF	TGTGCCAGCTCACCAATGTGGGACAGGCTGATTTTTGCAACTAATGAAAAACTGTTTTTT
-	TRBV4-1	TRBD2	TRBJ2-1	CASSQEPPGLAGDNEQFF	TGCGCCAGCAGCCAAGAACCTCCGGGACTAGCGGGGGACAATGAGCAGTTCTTC
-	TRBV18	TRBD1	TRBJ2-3	CASSLGTGASMDTQYF	TGTGCCAGCTCCCTCGGGACAGGGGCGAGTATGGATACGCAGTATTTT
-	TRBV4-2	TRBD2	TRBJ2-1	CASSPNLGLAGRNNEQFF	TGTGCCAGCAGCCCTAACCTGGGACTAGCGGGAAGGAACAATGAGCAGTTCTTC
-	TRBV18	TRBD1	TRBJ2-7	CASSPGTGLPYEQYF	TGTGCCAGCTCACCTGGGACAGGACTCCCCTACGAGCAGTACTTC
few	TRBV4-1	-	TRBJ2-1	CASSRAGTPYNEQFF	TGCGCCAGCAGCCGAGCCGGGACACCGTACAATGAGCAGTTCTTC
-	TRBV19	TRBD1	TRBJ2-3	CASSIAGTGADTQYF	TGTGCCAGTAGTATAGCTGGGACAGGGGCAGATACGCAGTATTTT
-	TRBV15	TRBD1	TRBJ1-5	CATSSDRGSNQPQHF	TGTGCCACCAGCAGTGACAGGGGAAGCAATCAGCCCCAGCATTTT
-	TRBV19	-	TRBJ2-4	CASRKGVDSVNIQYF	TGTGCCAGTAGAAAAGGGGTGGACAGCGTAAACATTCAGTACTTC
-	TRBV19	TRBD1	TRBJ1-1	CASIRQGAAEAFF	TGTGCCAGTATTCGACAGGGGGCGGCTGAAGCTTTCTTT
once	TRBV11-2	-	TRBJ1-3	CASSLTGNTIYF	TGTGCCAGCAGCTTAACAGGAAACACCATATATTTT